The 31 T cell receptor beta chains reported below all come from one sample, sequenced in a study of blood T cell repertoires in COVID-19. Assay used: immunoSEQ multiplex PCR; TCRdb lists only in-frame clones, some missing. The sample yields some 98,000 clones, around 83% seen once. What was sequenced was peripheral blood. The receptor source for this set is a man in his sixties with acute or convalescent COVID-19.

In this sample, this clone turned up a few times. The CDR3 coding sequence is TGTGCCAGCAGCCCCCCGTACGCAACGGGTAATTCACCCCTCCACTTT. Translation gives CASSPPYATGNSPLHF. The chain links TRBV5-6 to TRBJ1-6; D unclear. The V gene lost 4 bases and the J gene lost 6 bases, with 17 bases spanning the gap. The germline CDR1 and CDR2 sequences are SGHDT and YYEEEE. The CDR3 is 16 amino acids. Together with reference TRBV5-6 and TRBJ1-6, the CDR3 gives the full variable domain: DAGVTQSPTHLIKTRGQQVTLRCSPKSGHDTVSWYQQALGQGPQFIFQYYEEEERQRGNFPDRFSGHQFPNYSSELNVNALLLGDSALYLCASSPPYATGNSPLHFGNGTRLTVT.

This chain's CDR3 is CASSLVRPSAGGTQYF. The CDR3 DNA is TGTGCCAGCAGCTTAGTCCGGCCTAGCGCAGGGGGTACGCAGTATTTT. The chain couples TRBV11-2 to TRBJ2-3, with D possibly TRBD1 on 7 matching bases. V was pared by 1 base and J by 8 bases, with 19 bases between. Germline CDR1 SGHAT, CDR2 FQNNGV. The CDR3 is made up of 16 amino acids.

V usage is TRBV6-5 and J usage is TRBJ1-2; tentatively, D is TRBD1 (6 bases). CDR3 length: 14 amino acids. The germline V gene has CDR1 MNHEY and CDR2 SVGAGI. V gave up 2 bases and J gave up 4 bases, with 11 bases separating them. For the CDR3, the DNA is TGTGCCAGCAGTTACGGGGGCTCGAGCTATGGCTACACCTTC. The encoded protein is CASSYGGSSYGYTF.

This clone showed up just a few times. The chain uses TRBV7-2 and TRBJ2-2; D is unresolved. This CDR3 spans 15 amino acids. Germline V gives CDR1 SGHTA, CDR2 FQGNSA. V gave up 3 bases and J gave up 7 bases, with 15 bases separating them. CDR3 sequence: CASSFAVALGGELFF. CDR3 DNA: TGTGCCAGCAGCTTTGCGGTAGCTTTAGGCGGGGAGCTGTTTTTT.

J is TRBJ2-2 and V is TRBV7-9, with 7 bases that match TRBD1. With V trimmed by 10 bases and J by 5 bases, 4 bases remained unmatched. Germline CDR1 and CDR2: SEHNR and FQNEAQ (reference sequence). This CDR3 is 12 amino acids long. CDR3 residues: CATATGTGELFF. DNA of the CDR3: TGTGCCACTGCGACAGGGACCGGGGAGCTGTTTTTT.

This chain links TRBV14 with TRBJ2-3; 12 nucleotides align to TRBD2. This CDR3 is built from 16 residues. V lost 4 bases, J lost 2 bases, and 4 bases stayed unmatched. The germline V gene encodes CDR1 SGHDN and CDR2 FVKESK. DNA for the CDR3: TGTGCCAGCAGCCTTCTAGCGGGGGGGACCACAGATACGCAGTATTTT. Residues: CASSLLAGGTTDTQYF.

CDR3 coding DNA: TGTGCCAGTAGTAGACAGGAAGGGGGCTATGGCTACACCTTC. Encoded protein: CASSRQEGGYGYTF. The chain joins TRBV19 to TRBJ1-2; tentatively, D is TRBD1 (6 bases). The CDR3 length is 14 residues. Germline assignment: CDR1 LNHDA and CDR2 SQIVND (reference sequence). Trimming removed 4 bases from V and 4 bases from J, with 13 bases in between.

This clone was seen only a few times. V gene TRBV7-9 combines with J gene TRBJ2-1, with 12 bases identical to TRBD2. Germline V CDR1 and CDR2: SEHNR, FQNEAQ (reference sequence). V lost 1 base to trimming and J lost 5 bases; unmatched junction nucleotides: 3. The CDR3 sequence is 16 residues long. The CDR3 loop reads CASSLDLAGGNNEQFF. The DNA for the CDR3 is TGTGCCAGCAGCTTAGACCTAGCGGGGGGGAACAATGAGCAGTTCTTC.

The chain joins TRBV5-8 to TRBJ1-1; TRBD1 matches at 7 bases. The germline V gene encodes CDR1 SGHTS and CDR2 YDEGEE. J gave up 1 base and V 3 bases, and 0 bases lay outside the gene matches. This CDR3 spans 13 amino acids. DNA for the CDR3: TGTGCCAGCAGCTGGGACAGGAACACTGAAGCTTTCTTT. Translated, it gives CASSWDRNTEAFF.

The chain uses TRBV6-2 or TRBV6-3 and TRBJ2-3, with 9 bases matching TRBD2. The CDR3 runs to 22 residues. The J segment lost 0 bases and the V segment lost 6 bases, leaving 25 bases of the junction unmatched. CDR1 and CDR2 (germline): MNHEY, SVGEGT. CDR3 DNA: TGTGCCAGCAGCCAACTAACCTTTCAGCGGGGGGCAGCAACCCTTAGCACAGATACGCAGTATTTT. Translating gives CASSQLTFQRGAATLSTDTQYF.

CDR3 sequence: CASSFRGRTGELFF. The CDR3 nucleotides are TGTGCCAGCAGCTTCAGGGGACGCACCGGGGAGCTGTTTTTT. The rearrangement uses TRBV11-1 and TRBJ2-2, with D possibly TRBD1 on 6 matching bases. This CDR3 region has 14 residues. The germline gives CDR1 SGHAT, CDR2 FQDESV (reference sequence). Trimming left V 3 bases short and J 4 bases short, with 9 bases between.

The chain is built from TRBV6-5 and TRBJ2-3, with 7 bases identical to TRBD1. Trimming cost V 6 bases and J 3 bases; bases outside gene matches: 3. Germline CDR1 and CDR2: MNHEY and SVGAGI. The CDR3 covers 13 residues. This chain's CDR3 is CASRETGTDTQYF. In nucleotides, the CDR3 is TGTGCCAGCAGGGAGACAGGGACAGATACGCAGTATTTT.

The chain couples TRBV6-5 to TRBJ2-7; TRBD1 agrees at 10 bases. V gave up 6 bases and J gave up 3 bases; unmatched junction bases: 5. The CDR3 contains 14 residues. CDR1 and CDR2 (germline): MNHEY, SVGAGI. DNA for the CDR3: TGTGCCAGCAGCTCGGGACAGGGGTACTACGAGCAGTACGTC. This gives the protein CASSSGQGYYEQYV.

The CDR3: CASSPHRATYSSYNEQFF. Written as DNA, the CDR3 is TGTGCCAGCAGCCCGCACAGGGCCACCTATAGCTCCTACAATGAGCAGTTCTTC. The chain has TRBV3-1 (or the pseudogene TRBV3-2) and TRBJ2-1; D possibly corresponds to TRBD1 (6 bases). Germline V gene lookup returns CDR1 LGHDT and CDR2 YNNKEL (reference sequence). Between the trimmed V and J ends, which lost 4 bases and 0 bases, there was a span of 19 bases. The CDR3 loop spans 18 amino acids.

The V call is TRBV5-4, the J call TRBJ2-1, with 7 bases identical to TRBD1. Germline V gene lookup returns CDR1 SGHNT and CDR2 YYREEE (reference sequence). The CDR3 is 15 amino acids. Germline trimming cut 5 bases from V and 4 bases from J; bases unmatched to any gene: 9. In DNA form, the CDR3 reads TGTGCCAGCAGTTCTGGGGCAGGGGGATACAATGAGCAGTTCTTC. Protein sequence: CASSSGAGGYNEQFF.

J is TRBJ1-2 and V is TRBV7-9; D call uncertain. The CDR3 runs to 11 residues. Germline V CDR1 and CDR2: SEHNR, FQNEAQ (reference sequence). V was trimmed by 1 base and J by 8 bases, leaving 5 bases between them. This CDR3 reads CASSLDWGYTF. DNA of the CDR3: TGTGCCAGCAGCTTAGACTGGGGCTACACCTTC.

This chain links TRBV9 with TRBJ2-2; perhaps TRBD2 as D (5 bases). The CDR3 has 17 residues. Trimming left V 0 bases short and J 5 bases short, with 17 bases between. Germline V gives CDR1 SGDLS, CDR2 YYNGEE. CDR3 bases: TGTGCCAGCAGCGTAGTCCTTCCGGGTCGGGGTACCGGGGAGCTGTTTTTT. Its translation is CASSVVLPGRGTGELFF.

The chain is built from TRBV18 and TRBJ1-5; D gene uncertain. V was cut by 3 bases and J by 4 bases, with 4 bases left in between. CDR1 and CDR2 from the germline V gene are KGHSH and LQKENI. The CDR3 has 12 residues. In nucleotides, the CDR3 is TGTGCCAGCTCACCCCTGAATCAGCCCCAGCATTTT. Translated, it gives CASSPLNQPQHF.

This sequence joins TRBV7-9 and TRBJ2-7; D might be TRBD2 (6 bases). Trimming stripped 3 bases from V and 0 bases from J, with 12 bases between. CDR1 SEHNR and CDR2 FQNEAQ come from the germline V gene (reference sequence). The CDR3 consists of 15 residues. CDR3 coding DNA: TGTGCCAGCAGCTTGGCCGGGGGAGGCTCCTACGAGCAGTACTTC. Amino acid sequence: CASSLAGGGSYEQYF. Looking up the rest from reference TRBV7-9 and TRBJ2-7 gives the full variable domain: DTGVSQNPRHKITKRGQNVTFRCDPISEHNRLYWYRQTLGQGPEFLTYFQNEAQLEKSRLLSDRFSAERPKGSFSTLEIQRTEQGDSAMYLCASSLAGGGSYEQYFGPGTRLTVT.

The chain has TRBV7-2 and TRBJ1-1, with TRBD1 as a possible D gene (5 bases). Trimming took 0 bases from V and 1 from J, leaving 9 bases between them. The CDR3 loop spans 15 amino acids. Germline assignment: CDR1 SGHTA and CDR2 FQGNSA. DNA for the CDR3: TGTGCCAGCAGCTTAGCAAGGGACTGGAACACTGAAGCTTTCTTT. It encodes CASSLARDWNTEAFF.

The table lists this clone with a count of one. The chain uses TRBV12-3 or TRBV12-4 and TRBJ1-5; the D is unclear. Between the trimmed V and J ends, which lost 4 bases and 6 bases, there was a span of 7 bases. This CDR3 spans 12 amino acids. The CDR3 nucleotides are TGTGCCAGCAGTTGGTGGAGTCAGCCCCAGCATTTT. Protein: CASSWWSQPQHF.

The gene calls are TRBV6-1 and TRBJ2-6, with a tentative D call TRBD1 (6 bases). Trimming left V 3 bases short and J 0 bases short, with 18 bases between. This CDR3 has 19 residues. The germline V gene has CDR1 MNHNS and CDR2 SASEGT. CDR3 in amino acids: CASSDRSGHLFSGANVLTF. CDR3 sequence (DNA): TGTGCCAGCAGTGATCGATCGGGACACCTATTCTCTGGGGCCAACGTCCTGACTTTC.

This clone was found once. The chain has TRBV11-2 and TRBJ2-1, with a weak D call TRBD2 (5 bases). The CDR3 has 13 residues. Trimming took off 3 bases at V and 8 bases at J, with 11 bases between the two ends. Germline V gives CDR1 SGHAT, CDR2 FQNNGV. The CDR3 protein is CASSLVRSDEQFF. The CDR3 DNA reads TGTGCCAGCAGCTTGGTCCGTAGCGATGAGCAGTTCTTC.

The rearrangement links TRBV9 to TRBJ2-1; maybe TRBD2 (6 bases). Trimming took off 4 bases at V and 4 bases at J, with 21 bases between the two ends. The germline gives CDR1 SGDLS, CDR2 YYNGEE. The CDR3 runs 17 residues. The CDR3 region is CASSPSWTGESYNEQFF. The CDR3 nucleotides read TGTGCCAGCAGCCCCTCCTGGACGGGAGAGTCGTACAATGAGCAGTTCTTC. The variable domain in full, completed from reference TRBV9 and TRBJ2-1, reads DSGVTQTPKHLITATGQRVTLRCSPRSGDLSVYWYQQSLDQGLQFLIQYYNGEERAKGNILERFSAQQFPDLHSELNLSSLELGDSALYFCASSPSWTGESYNEQFFGPGTRLTVL.

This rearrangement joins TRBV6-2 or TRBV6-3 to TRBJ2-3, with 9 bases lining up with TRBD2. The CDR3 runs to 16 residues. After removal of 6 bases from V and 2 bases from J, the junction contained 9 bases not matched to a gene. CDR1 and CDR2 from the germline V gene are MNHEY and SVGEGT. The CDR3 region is CASSPFSGGPTDTQYF. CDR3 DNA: TGTGCCAGCAGCCCCTTTAGCGGGGGCCCCACAGATACGCAGTATTTT.

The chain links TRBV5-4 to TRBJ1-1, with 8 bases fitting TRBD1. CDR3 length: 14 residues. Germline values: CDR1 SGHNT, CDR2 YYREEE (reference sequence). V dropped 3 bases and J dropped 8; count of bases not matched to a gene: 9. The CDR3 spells CASSWSGGAGEAFF. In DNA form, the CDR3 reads TGTGCCAGCAGCTGGTCAGGGGGCGCGGGCGAAGCTTTCTTT.

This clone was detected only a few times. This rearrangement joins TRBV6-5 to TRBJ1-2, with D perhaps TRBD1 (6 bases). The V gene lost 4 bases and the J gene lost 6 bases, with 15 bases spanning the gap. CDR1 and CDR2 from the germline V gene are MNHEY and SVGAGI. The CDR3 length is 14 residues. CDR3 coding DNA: TGTGCCAGCAGTTCAAACAGGGAAAGGCATGGCTACACCTTC. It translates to CASSSNRERHGYTF.

CDR3 sequence reads: CASSPWTGLGMNTEAFF. CDR3 nucleotide sequence: TGTGCCAGCAGTCCGTGGACAGGGCTGGGTATGAACACTGAAGCTTTCTTT. This rearrangement joins TRBV28 to TRBJ1-1, with TRBD1 matching over 8 bases. The CDR3 is made up of 17 amino acids. V lost 5 bases to trimming and J lost 0 bases; unmatched junction nucleotides: 11. The germline V gene encodes CDR1 MDHEN and CDR2 SYDVKM.

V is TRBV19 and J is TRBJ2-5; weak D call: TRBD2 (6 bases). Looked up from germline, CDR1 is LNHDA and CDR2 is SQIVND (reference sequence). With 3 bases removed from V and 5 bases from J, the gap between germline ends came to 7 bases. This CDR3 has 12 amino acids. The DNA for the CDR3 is TGTGCCAGTAGTATGGCGGGGGAGACCCAGTACTTC. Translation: CASSMAGETQYF.

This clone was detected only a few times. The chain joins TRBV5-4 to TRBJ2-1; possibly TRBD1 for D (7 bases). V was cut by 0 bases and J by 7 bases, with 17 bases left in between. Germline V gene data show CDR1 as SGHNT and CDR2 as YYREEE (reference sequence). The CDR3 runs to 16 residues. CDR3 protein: CASSLGGTANLNEQFF. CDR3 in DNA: TGTGCCAGCAGCTTGGGCGGGACAGCAAATCTTAATGAGCAGTTCTTC.

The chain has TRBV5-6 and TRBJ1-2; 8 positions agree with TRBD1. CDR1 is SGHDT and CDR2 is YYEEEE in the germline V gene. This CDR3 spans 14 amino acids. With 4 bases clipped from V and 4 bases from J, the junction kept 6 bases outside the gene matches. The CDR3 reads CASSPRQGSYGYTF. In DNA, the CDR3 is TGTGCCAGCAGCCCAAGACAGGGGAGCTATGGCTACACCTTC.